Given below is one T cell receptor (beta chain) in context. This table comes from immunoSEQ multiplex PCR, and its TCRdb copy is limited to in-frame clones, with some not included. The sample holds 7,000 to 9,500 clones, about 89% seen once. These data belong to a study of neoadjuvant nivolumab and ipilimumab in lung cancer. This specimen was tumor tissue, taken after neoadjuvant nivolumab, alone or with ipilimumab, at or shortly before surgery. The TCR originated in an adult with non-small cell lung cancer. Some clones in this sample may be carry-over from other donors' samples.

Written as DNA, the CDR3 is TGCGCCAGCAGCCTAAGCGGGACTAGCGGGTTGAATGAGCAGTTCTTC. It translates to CASSLSGTSGLNEQFF. The chain combines TRBV5-1 with TRBJ2-1, with 12 positions matching TRBD2. Trimming cost V 4 bases and J 7 bases; bases outside gene matches: 9. This CDR3 spans 16 amino acids. Germline lookup yields CDR1 SGHRS and CDR2 YFSETQ. Full variable domain (outside the CDR3, taken from reference TRBV5-1 and TRBJ2-1): KAGVTQTPRYLIKTRGQQVTLSCSPISGHRSVSWYQQTPGQGLQFLFEYFSETQRNKGNFPGRFSGRQFSNSRSEMNVSTLELGDSALYLCASSLSGTSGLNEQFFGPGTRLTVL.